This paragraph reports one T cell receptor (beta chain). Its cognate antigen has yet to be identified. Base-call qualities are not available, and no considerably larger clone is one nucleotide away. Taken with the paper, the label for time point translates to: resected brain tissue, or blood drawn just prior to surgery. The surgery cases with the highest brain T cell transcript signatures were chosen for TCR beta chain sequencing of brain tissue, and also of blood when blood was available. Before surgery, the patients had been given at least one anti-epileptic drug. TCR-sequenced patients were children with drug-resistant epilepsy due to tuberous sclerosis complex, focal cortical dysplasia, Rasmussen encephalitis or hemimegalencephaly. Blood samples were drawn just before the epilepsy surgery. The Monarch genomic DNA purification kit was used to extract bulk genomic DNA from unsorted brain tissue and from whole blood.

This sample is drawn from a study of brain T cells in children with intractable seizures (dated by TCRdb to about 2021). Regarding the research as a whole: Resected brain tissue from 53 pediatric epilepsy surgery cases was initially screened for immune gene transcripts with a NanoString immunology panel. Of the approximately 12 selected surgery cases, pre-surgery blood was also sequenced for eight, so four had brain tissue only. Summary of the overall study and its limitations: The patients' HCMV serostatus was not known, and viral specificity was inferred solely from CDR3 sequence similarity. Because sequencing depth differed between pre- and post-surgery blood, the absence of clones from the pre-surgery sample may reflect undersampling.

Counted from cysteine to phenylalanine, this CDR3 has 10 amino acids. The sequence is cut down to CDR3 DNA, 30 bases in frame from base 1. V was cut back by 3 bases and J by 7 bases, leaving a gap of 3 bases between them. Looking up the germline V gene yields CDR1 SQVTM and CDR2 ANQGSEA. The immunoSEQ assay was applied to genomic DNA to generate the TCR beta chain sequences. In the original analysis: CDR3 sequences that did not begin with the conserved framework cysteine at position 104 were removed by hand. To get clonality, the normalized Shannon's Diversity Index was subtracted from one, giving values from 0 (maximal diversity) to 1 (oligoclonal). Chi-squared comparison-of-proportions tests were used to check whether the frequency of the same CDR3 differed between samples, for example brain versus blood. Public clonotypes were found by searching immuneACCESS, and the VDJdb browser was used to assess similarity to known antiviral clonotypes. TCRdb stores this immuneACCESS table with in-frame sequences only. Part of the clones is absent; in the studies checked, under half of the shortfall reflects unresolved V genes, and no reason is known for the rest. The V and J calls and clone size are taken from that table; D and trimming were inferred from the DNA. Within this sample are fewer than 80,000 clones, with approximately 95% of them counted one time only. Clones ranked in the top ten supply 0.35% to 0.4% of the sample.

In this chain, TRBV29-1 is recombined with TRBJ2-2; the D segment cannot be called with confidence. Sample: peripheral blood, taken at surgery. This TCR came from a boy in the first two years of life with focal cortical dysplasia and intractable seizures. The CDR3 corresponds to CSVEDGELFF. In nucleotides, the sequence is TGCAGCGTTGAGGACGGGGAGCTGTTTTTT.